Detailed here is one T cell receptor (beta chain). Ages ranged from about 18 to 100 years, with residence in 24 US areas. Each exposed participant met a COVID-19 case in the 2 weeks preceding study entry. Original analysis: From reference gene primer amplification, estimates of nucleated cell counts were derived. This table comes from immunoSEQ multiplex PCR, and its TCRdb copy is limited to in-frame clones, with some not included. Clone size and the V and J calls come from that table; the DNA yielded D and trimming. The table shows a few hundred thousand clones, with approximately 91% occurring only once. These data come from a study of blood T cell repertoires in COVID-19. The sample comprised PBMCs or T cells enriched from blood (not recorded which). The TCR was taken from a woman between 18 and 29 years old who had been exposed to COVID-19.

In nucleotides, the CDR3 is TGTGCCACTTGTCAGGGCACCGGGGAGCTGTTTTTT. It codes for CATCQGTGELFF. The gene calls are TRBV24-1 and TRBJ2-2, with D perhaps TRBD1 (5 bases). CDR3 length equals 12 residues. The germline V gene has CDR1 KGHDR and CDR2 SFDVKD. Trimming took 10 bases from V and 4 from J, leaving 9 bases between them.